The TCR beta chain under discussion was sequenced for a study of breast tumors, draining lymph nodes, adjacent tissues. One entry per CDR3 protein, called by TCRdb with MiXCR from the multiplex PCR reads. The table includes about 120,000 distinct CDR3 sequences, 15% to 20% detected once. Trimming cost V 3 bases and J 3 bases, with 8 bases left between them. This CDR3 spans 14 amino acids. Looked up from germline, CDR1 is MNHEY and CDR2 is SMNVEV (reference sequence). General observations from the study: That most tumor T cells come from lymph nodes remained unproven. Luminal-like breast cancer showed significantly higher tumor–nontumor repertoire similarity than basal-like. Most tumor T cells seemingly derive from lymph node, then expand in tumor. Compared with lymph nodes, tumors were less diverse; compared with nontumor tissue, more.

This clonotype has more than one count but fewer than ten. Its antigen is not identified. Breast cancer patients provided tissue from their axillary draining lymph nodes. The J gene is TRBJ2-2, the V gene TRBV27, with D unclear. The source material was axillary lymph node tissue. The receptor comes from a female donor with breast cancer. Some clones in this sample may be carry-over from other donors' samples. CDR3 protein: CASSFLTDTGELFF. CDR3 nucleotide sequence: TGTGCCAGCAGTTTTTTAACGGACACCGGGGAGCTGTTTTTT.